The clone carrying this T cell receptor beta chain was recorded only once. The target antigen is unknown. This sample was included in a study of T cell responses to AZD1222 COVID-19 vaccine. Measured with immunoSEQ multiplex PCR; TCRdb has only the in-frame clones, and not every one. The sample has about 200,000 clones, under 95% seen once. Trimming took 4 bases from V and 0 from J, leaving 10 bases between them. Per germline, CDR1 SGHAT and CDR2 FQNNGV. The CDR3 sequence is 15 residues long. It was second doses at about 4 or about 12 weeks that were pooled. Study-level findings and limits: After two AZD1222 doses, spike-specific TCR breadth and depth rose versus day 0.

The chain combines TRBV11-2 with TRBJ1-5; D gene uncertain. This sequence originates from an adult who received the AZD1222 COVID-19 vaccine. The sequences come from peripheral blood, collected 28 days after the second AZD1222 dose. The CDR3 nucleotides read TGTGCCAGCAGCTACGGTGGCAATAGCAATCAGCCCCAGCATTTT. This encodes CASSYGGNSNQPQHF.